These 24 T cell receptor beta chains share one sample of origin, sequenced in a study of cytomegalovirus exposure and HLA in healthy donors. Amplification used 60 Vbeta primers and 13 Jbeta primers. Using immunoSEQ multiplex PCR, the repertoire was profiled, and TCRdb retains in-frame clones only, with some absent. Found here are more than 65,000 clones, 74% of them singletons; the top ten hold around 10%. The sample taken for sequencing was PBMCs. The source is a woman aged 60-75 years in good health and CMV-seropositive.

V is TRBV2 and J is TRBJ2-5; maybe TRBD1 (5 bases). The CDR3 has 12 amino acids. Germline CDR1 SNHLY, CDR2 FYNNEI. V lost 5 bases and J 3 bases, leaving 7 bases between the germline ends. The CDR3 loop reads CASSRGEETQYF. The CDR3 nucleotides are TGTGCCAGCAGTAGGGGCGAAGAGACCCAGTACTTC.

The rearrangement uses TRBV5-1 and TRBJ1-1; 7 bases fit TRBD1. CDR3 length: 15 amino acids. The J segment lost 0 bases and the V segment lost 0 bases, leaving 2 bases of the junction unmatched. Germline loops: CDR1 SGHRS, CDR2 YFSETQ. CDR3 in amino acids: CASSLGGTVNTEAFF. As DNA, the CDR3 is TGCGCCAGCAGCTTGGGGGGGACAGTGAACACTGAAGCTTTCTTT.

This clone was seen many times. The V call is TRBV4-1, the J call TRBJ2-7, with 7 bases matching TRBD2. Germline loops: CDR1 MGHRA, CDR2 YSYEKL. Trimming removed 1 base from V and 0 bases from J; junction bases left unmatched: 3. This CDR3 is built from 15 residues. This CDR3 reads CASSQASGVSYEQYF. The CDR3 DNA follows: TGCGCCAGCAGCCAAGCGAGCGGGGTCTCCTACGAGCAGTACTTC.

V gene TRBV11-3 combines with J gene TRBJ2-7, with a possible D match to TRBD1 (6 bases). Trimming removed 6 bases at V and 2 bases at J, with 14 bases between. CDR1 and CDR2 (germline): SGHNT, YENEEA. This CDR3 is built from 14 residues. In DNA, the CDR3 is TGTGCCAGCAGTCCAGCCCAGGGGACCTACGAGCAGTACTTC. Its protein product is CASSPAQGTYEQYF.

This clone was counted only a few times. The genes are TRBV7-9 and TRBJ1-2, with a weak D call TRBD1 (6 bases). CDR3 length: 15 amino acids. CDR1 and CDR2 (germline): SEHNR, FQNEAQ (reference sequence). The V end was cut by 5 bases, the J end by 4 bases, with 17 bases between. The CDR3 loop is CASSPPTGYGYGYTF. The CDR3 DNA sequence: TGTGCCAGCAGCCCCCCGACAGGATACGGCTATGGCTACACCTTC. Combining the CDR3 with reference TRBV7-9 and TRBJ1-2 gives the whole variable domain DTGVSQNPRHKITKRGQNVTFRCDPISEHNRLYWYRQTLGQGPEFLTYFQNEAQLEKSRLLSDRFSAERPKGSFSTLEIQRTEQGDSAMYLCASSPPTGYGYGYTFGSGTRLTVV.

V and J are TRBV23-1 and TRBJ2-3; 7 positions agree with TRBD2. TRBV23-1 is an open reading frame, and its role is uncertain. The V and J ends lost 0 bases and 6 bases, in that order; junction bases with no gene match: 12. This CDR3 comprises 17 residues. CDR3 region: CASSQSLRDYRADTQYF. The CDR3 DNA reads as TGCGCCAGCAGTCAATCCCTCAGGGACTACCGCGCGGATACGCAGTATTTT.

The chain uses TRBV10-3 and TRBJ1-1; D might be TRBD1 (6 bases). The CDR3 is 15 residues long. Germline CDR1 is ENHRY and CDR2 is SYGVKD. The V and J ends lost 0 bases and 1 base respectively, with 9 bases between them. The CDR3: CAISESTGTNTEAFF. In nucleotides, the CDR3 is TGTGCCATCAGTGAGTCTACAGGGACGAACACTGAAGCTTTCTTT.

This clone was seen a few times. The chain has TRBV5-6 and TRBJ1-1, with D perhaps TRBD1 (6 bases). V was clipped by 0 bases and J by 5 bases, with 17 bases between them. CDR1 and CDR2 (germline): SGHDT, YYEEEE. The CDR3 runs 16 residues. The CDR3 region has the DNA TGTGCCAGCAGCTTGGGGTTGGGGGACACACAGACTGAAGCTTTCTTT. This sequence encodes CASSLGLGDTQTEAFF.

This clone was picked up a small number of times. The chain joins TRBV28 to TRBJ2-7; TRBD2 aligns across 11 bases. Germline CDR1 is MDHEN and CDR2 is SYDVKM. The CDR3 contains 15 residues. The V segment lost 3 bases and the J segment 6 bases; nucleotides outside the gene matches: 7. CDR3 nucleotide sequence: TGTGCCAGCAGTTTTGTTAGCGGGGGGGTCGGCGAGCAGTACTTC. It is translated as CASSFVSGGVGEQYF. Drawing the rest from reference TRBV28 and TRBJ2-7, the complete variable domain is DVKVTQSSRYLVKRTGEKVFLECVQDMDHENMFWYRQDPGLGLRLIYFSYDVKMKEKGDIPEGYSVSREKKERFSLILESASTNQTSMYLCASSFVSGGVGEQYFGPGTRLTVT.

For the CDR3, the DNA is TGTGCCTGGACCGTGGGGCCGAACACTGAAGCTTTCTTT. Its protein is CAWTVGPNTEAFF. The chain combines TRBV30 with TRBJ1-1; weak D call: TRBD1 (5 bases). The CDR3 extends over 13 amino acids. Looked up from germline, CDR1 is GTSNPN and CDR2 is SVGIG (reference sequence). V was trimmed by 4 bases and J by 1 base, leaving 10 bases between them.

V gene TRBV10-2 combines with J gene TRBJ1-5; D is undetermined. Trimming removed 8 bases at V and 0 bases at J, with 11 bases between. This CDR3 contains 14 residues. Germline V gene sequence: CDR1 WSHSY, CDR2 SAAADI. In DNA, the CDR3 is TGCGCCAGCCAATTGGCACATAGCAATCAGCCCCAGCATTTT. It yields the protein CASQLAHSNQPQHF.

The chain couples TRBV20-1 to TRBJ1-1; tentatively, D is TRBD1 (5 bases). The CDR3 extends over 11 amino acids. Trimming removed 3 bases at V and 10 bases at J, with 12 bases between. Per the germline V gene, CDR1 is DFQATT and CDR2 is SNEGSKA (reference sequence). The CDR3 spells CSARTGVRAFF. CDR3 DNA: TGCAGTGCTAGGACGGGGGTTCGAGCTTTCTTT.

V usage is TRBV7-9 and J usage is TRBJ2-7; D gene unclear. The CDR3 sequence is 16 residues long. Germline assignment: CDR1 SEHNR and CDR2 FQNEAQ (reference sequence). Trimming took 1 base from V and 4 from J, leaving 17 bases between them. The CDR3 spells CASSLVPGHTVYEQYF. DNA for the CDR3: TGTGCCAGCAGCTTAGTACCTGGCCACACCGTGTACGAGCAGTACTTC.

The chain combines TRBV5-4 with TRBJ2-7; 10 positions agree with TRBD2. The CDR3 contains 13 residues. Germline-derived CDR1 and CDR2 are SGHNT and YYREEE (reference sequence). V lost 5 bases, J lost 3 bases, and 2 bases stayed unmatched. The CDR3: CASSLAGVYEQYF. CDR3 nucleotide sequence: TGTGCCAGCAGTCTAGCGGGAGTCTACGAGCAGTACTTC.

The chain combines TRBV7-6 with TRBJ2-1; D might be TRBD1 (6 bases). Germline V CDR1 and CDR2: SGHVS, FNYEAQ. V lost 4 bases and J lost 10, with 14 bases in between. The CDR3 runs 13 residues. As DNA, the CDR3 is TGTGCCAGCAGCTACACAATACAGGGAGAGCAGTTCTTC. This codes for CASSYTIQGEQFF.

The CDR3 DNA reads as TGTGCCAGTGGTGGCGGGAGCTCTGGGGCCAACGTCCTGACTTTC. Translating gives CASGGGSSGANVLTF. The genes are TRBV19 and TRBJ2-6, with 7 bases aligning to TRBD2. This CDR3 spans 15 amino acids. CDR1 is LNHDA, CDR2 SQIVND, per germline (reference sequence). Germline trimming cut 8 bases from V and 0 bases from J; bases unmatched to any gene: 4.

In this sample, this clone turned up a few times. The V gene is TRBV7-6, the J gene TRBJ1-1; D call uncertain. Germline V gene sequence: CDR1 SGHVS, CDR2 FNYEAQ. The CDR3 sequence is 15 residues long. V shed 5 bases and J shed 1 base, with 14 bases lying between them. CDR3 loop: CASSPWTEGNTEAFF. The CDR3 coding sequence is TGTGCCAGCAGCCCGTGGACGGAGGGGAACACTGAAGCTTTCTTT.

This chain joins TRBV19 and TRBJ1-5; D perhaps matches TRBD1 (6 bases). Trimming took off 8 bases at V and 2 bases at J, with 22 bases between the two ends. CDR3 length: 17 amino acids. Looked up from germline, CDR1 is LNHDA and CDR2 is SQIVND (reference sequence). The chain's CDR3 is CASRSGIPYRGNQPQHF. The CDR3 DNA reads as TGTGCCAGTCGGTCCGGCATTCCGTACAGGGGCAATCAGCCCCAGCATTTT.

The chain joins TRBV9 to TRBJ2-1; maybe TRBD2 (6 bases). The germline V gene encodes CDR1 SGDLS and CDR2 YYNGEE. CDR3 size: 15 residues. V was clipped by 4 bases and J by 0 bases, with 11 bases between them. The CDR3 DNA is TGTGCCAGCAGCCCCGGGGGTAGCTCCTACAATGAGCAGTTCTTC. Protein sequence: CASSPGGSSYNEQFF.

V gene TRBV30 combines with J gene TRBJ1-2, with D maybe TRBD1 (6 bases). There are 14 residues in the CDR3. V dropped 3 bases and J dropped 4 bases, with 15 bases sitting between them. Germline values: CDR1 GTSNPN, CDR2 SVGIG (reference sequence). In DNA form, the CDR3 reads TGTGCCTGGAGGGGACCAGGACAGCCCTATGGCTACACCTTC. Its protein product is CAWRGPGQPYGYTF.

The V call is TRBV7-3, the J call TRBJ1-6; TRBD1 agrees at 10 bases. Losses at the gene ends were 4 bases for V and 8 bases for J; bases not matched to a gene: 8. This CDR3 comprises 16 residues. Germline lookup yields CDR1 SGHTA and CDR2 FQGTGA. The CDR3: CASSSLTGGPYSPLHF. In DNA form, the CDR3 reads TGTGCCAGCAGCTCATTGACAGGGGGCCCCTATTCACCCCTCCACTTT.

The chain carries TRBV4-1 and TRBJ2-3, with D unresolved. V dropped 1 base and J dropped 0 bases, with 8 bases sitting between them. The CDR3 runs to 15 residues. The V gene's germline CDR1 is MGHRA and CDR2 YSYEKL. CDR3: CASSQVGISTDTQYF. In DNA form, the CDR3 reads TGCGCCAGCAGCCAAGTGGGCATCAGCACAGATACGCAGTATTTT.

The chain couples TRBV19 to TRBJ1-4; tentatively, D is TRBD1 (6 bases). V lost 5 bases to trimming and J lost 4 bases, with 14 bases between them. CDR3 length equals 15 residues. CDR1 is LNHDA, CDR2 SQIVND, per germline (reference sequence). The CDR3 spells CASSDRTDYNEKLFF. As DNA, the CDR3 is TGTGCCAGTAGTGATAGGACAGACTATAATGAAAAACTGTTTTTT.

The V and J genes are TRBV23-1 and TRBJ2-7; 8 positions match TRBD2. TRBV23-1 carries the ORF label, with uncertain function. The CDR3 has 14 residues. Trimming removed 4 bases from V and 4 bases from J; junction bases left unmatched: 6. Written as DNA, the CDR3 is TGCGCCAGCAGTCTAGCGGGGCTTAGGTACGAGCAGTACTTC. This encodes CASSLAGLRYEQYF.